This entry describes one TCR beta chain. These data originate in a study of blood T cell repertoires in COVID-19. In the original processing: For nucleated cells, counts were estimated from reference gene primer amplification. TCRdb's table, derived via immunoSEQ multiplex PCR, lists solely in-frame clones and lacks some. That table supplies the V and J calls and clone size; D and trimming were determined from the DNA. In the table there are about 58,000 clones, around 91% of which are singletons. CDR1 and CDR2 from the germline V gene are SGHNT and YYREEE (reference sequence). CDR3 length: 14 residues. Trimming left V 0 bases short and J 7 bases short, with 11 bases between.

The TCR was taken from a woman aged 60-70 years with active COVID-19. The V gene is TRBV5-4, the J gene TRBJ2-1; a weak D match, TRBD2 (5 bases). The material sequenced was peripheral blood. For the CDR3, the DNA is TGTGCCAGCAGCTTGGTTAGCGAGAGAAATGAGCAGTTCTTC. Its protein product is CASSLVSERNEQFF.